This TCR beta chain is from a study of shared T cell receptors in the human thymus. Assay used: immunoSEQ multiplex PCR; TCRdb lists only in-frame clones, some missing. The data show hundreds of thousands of clones, 80% to 90% seen once. There are 14 residues in the CDR3. After removal of 3 bases from V and 4 bases from J, the junction contained 3 bases not matched to a gene. CDR1 is SGHTA and CDR2 is FQGNSA in the germline V gene. The same sample was also used in a study of human thymus T cells. That work contributes: Surgeons resected thymus tissue during corrective heart surgery. Related research examined unrelated individuals and reported that their thymic repertoires overlapped highly.

Sequencing was carried out using thymocytes. V is TRBV7-2 and J is TRBJ2-7, with 10 bases fitting TRBD2. This receptor was obtained from a boy in the first two years of life with a congenital heart defect. The CDR3 protein is CASSLLAGEYEQYF. The DNA of the CDR3 is TGTGCCAGCAGCTTGCTAGCGGGGGAGTACGAGCAGTACTTC.